Following are 31 T cell receptor beta chains from one sample sequenced in a study of cytomegalovirus exposure and HLA in healthy donors. PCR primers comprised 60 Vbeta and 13 Jbeta primers. Clones were sequenced by immunoSEQ multiplex PCR, and TCRdb holds only the in-frame ones, with some missing. There are roughly 160,000 clones in the sample; approximately 85% occur only once, and about 9.3% lies in the top ten. Material for sequencing was PBMCs. The receptor set was obtained from a young man in good health and CMV-seropositive.

J is TRBJ1-3 and V is TRBV5-1; maybe TRBD1 (6 bases). CDR1 is SGHRS and CDR2 is YFSETQ in the germline V gene. The CDR3 extends over 15 amino acids. The V end lost 4 bases, the J end lost 3 bases, and 14 bases lay between the germline ends. The DNA for the CDR3 is TGCGCCAGCAGCCGGGAACAGGGATTTGGAAACACCATATATTTT. It yields the protein CASSREQGFGNTIYF.

CDR3 sequence (DNA): TGTGCCAGCACGTATGACACCCTCTATGGCTACACCTTC. Its translation: CASTYDTLYGYTF. The rearrangement joins TRBV6-5 to TRBJ1-2; D remains ambiguous. V was trimmed by 7 bases and J by 4 bases, leaving 13 bases between them. Germline CDR1 and CDR2: MNHEY and SVGAGI. There are 13 residues in the CDR3.

The CDR3 DNA sequence: TGTGCCAGCAGCGCGCGGGCCGTCAATGAAAAACTGTTTTTT. Protein: CASSARAVNEKLFF. The V gene is TRBV9, the J gene TRBJ1-4; D gene ambiguous. Per germline, CDR1 SGDLS and CDR2 YYNGEE. CDR3 length: 14 residues. The V end was cut by 3 bases, the J end by 5 bases, with 11 bases between.

The rearrangement joins TRBV19 to TRBJ2-3; 10 nucleotides align to TRBD1. V dropped 2 bases and J dropped 5; count of bases not matched to a gene: 7. This CDR3 comprises 16 residues. Germline CDR1 is LNHDA and CDR2 is SQIVND (reference sequence). This CDR3 is CASSILPGQGQDTQYF. As DNA, the CDR3 is TGTGCCAGTAGTATACTGCCGGGACAGGGGCAAGATACGCAGTATTTT.

The chain combines TRBV6-6 with TRBJ1-5; 9 positions match TRBD1. The germline V gene encodes CDR1 MNHNY and CDR2 SVGAGI (reference sequence). After removal of 2 bases from V and 0 bases from J, the junction contained 2 bases not matched to a gene. This CDR3 is built from 16 residues. The CDR3 protein is CASSYGTGNSNQPQHF. CDR3 in DNA: TGTGCCAGCAGTTACGGGACAGGGAATAGCAATCAGCCCCAGCATTTT.

The V gene is TRBV20-1, the J gene TRBJ2-1, with D unclear. Trimming took off 5 bases at V and 4 bases at J, with 6 bases between the two ends. The germline CDR1 and CDR2 sequences are DFQATT and SNEGSKA (reference sequence). The CDR3 consists of 11 residues. The CDR3 nucleotides are TGCAGTGCTGGAGCGTACAATGAGCAGTTCTTC. It translates to CSAGAYNEQFF.

This chain connects TRBV5-1 to TRBJ2-5, with TRBD2 identical over 13 bases. After removal of 4 bases from V and 2 bases from J, the junction contained 11 bases not matched to a gene. The CDR3 is 18 residues long. CDR1 and CDR2 from the germline V gene are SGHRS and YFSETQ. The CDR3 DNA is TGCGCCAGCAGCCCTAATACCGGACTAGCGGGGGATCAAGAGACCCAGTACTTC. Translated, it gives CASSPNTGLAGDQETQYF. Full variable domain (remainder filled in from reference TRBV5-1 and TRBJ2-5): KAGVTQTPRYLIKTRGQQVTLSCSPISGHRSVSWYQQTPGQGLQFLFEYFSETQRNKGNFPGRFSGRQFSNSRSEMNVSTLELGDSALYLCASSPNTGLAGDQETQYFGPGTRLLVL.

The chain combines TRBV18 with TRBJ1-5, with 9 bases identical to TRBD1. The trim removed 6 bases at V and 0 bases at J, leaving 9 bases unmatched. This CDR3 is built from 17 residues. Germline CDR1 is KGHSH and CDR2 is LQKENI. In DNA form, the CDR3 reads TGTGCCAGCTCCCTTGGGACAGGGAGAGGTAGCAATCAGCCCCAGCATTTT. Its protein is CASSLGTGRGSNQPQHF.

The chain is built from TRBV7-8 and TRBJ2-1, with D tentatively TRBD2 (5 bases). Trimming removed 5 bases from V and 7 bases from J, with 18 bases in between. Germline CDR1 is SGHVS and CDR2 is FQNEAQ. This CDR3 spans 15 amino acids. CDR3 DNA sequence: TGTGCCAGCAGCCCTAGGCGGGTAGGTTCAAATGAGCAGTTCTTC. Residues: CASSPRRVGSNEQFF.

V is TRBV30 and J is TRBJ1-2, with D perhaps TRBD1 (6 bases). Trimming removed 5 bases from V and 7 bases from J, with 17 bases in between. The CDR3 covers 13 residues. Germline V gene lookup returns CDR1 GTSNPN and CDR2 SVGIG (reference sequence). The DNA of the CDR3 is TGTGCCTGGCGTACCCGGGGGGCGGCTGGCTACACCTTC. It yields the protein CAWRTRGAAGYTF.

This chain uses TRBV5-1 with TRBJ1-3, with 10 bases matching TRBD1. Germline V gene sequence: CDR1 SGHRS, CDR2 YFSETQ. Unmatched junction bases numbered 3, after V lost 4 bases and J lost 2 bases. The CDR3 is 15 residues long. For the CDR3, the DNA is TGCGCCAGCAGCCTCGGACAGGGGGCTGGAAACACCATATATTTT. Amino acid sequence: CASSLGQGAGNTIYF.

The chain recombines TRBV14 with TRBJ1-2, with no clear D. CDR1 is SGHDN, CDR2 FVKESK, per germline. The CDR3 has 15 amino acids. V dropped 4 bases and J dropped 7 bases, with 19 bases sitting between them. Here the CDR3 reads CASSPLGDSLFGYTF. The CDR3 DNA reads as TGTGCCAGCAGCCCCCTCGGGGATTCACTCTTTGGCTACACCTTC.

The chain carries TRBV18 and TRBJ2-5; D is possibly TRBD1 (6 bases). This CDR3 is built from 13 residues. Trimming cost V 5 bases and J 1 base, with 8 bases left between them. Germline assignment: CDR1 KGHSH and CDR2 LQKENI. CDR3 coding DNA: TGTGCCAGCTCAGGACAGCTCCAAGAGACCCAGTACTTC. Its protein product is CASSGQLQETQYF.

As regards this clone: The junction departs from the called germline gene at one end, perhaps through a read error. The CDR3 DNA sequence: TGTTCCAGCAGCTTGGGGGGGTATGGCTACACCTTC. Translated, it gives CSSSLGGYGYTF. The chain couples TRBV7-9 to TRBJ1-2; perhaps TRBD1 as D (5 bases). Per the germline V gene, CDR1 is SEHNR and CDR2 is FQNEAQ (reference sequence). The CDR3 covers 12 residues.

The rearrangement links TRBV7-2 to TRBJ2-2; no reliable D call. Germline CDR1 is SGHTA and CDR2 is FQGNSA. Trimming removed 5 bases from V and 7 bases from J, with 17 bases in between. There are 15 residues in the CDR3. The CDR3 reads CASSPPGGPRGELFF. CDR3 bases: TGTGCCAGCAGCCCTCCCGGTGGGCCCCGCGGGGAGCTGTTTTTT.

This chain uses TRBV7-9 with TRBJ2-3, with 7 bases fitting TRBD1. In germline, CDR1 is SEHNR, CDR2 FQNEAQ (reference sequence). The CDR3 covers 15 residues. J gave up 6 bases and V 5 bases, and 11 bases lay outside the gene matches. The CDR3 DNA is TGTGCCAGCAGCCCAAACCGACAGGGCCCGGATACGCAGTATTTT. Protein: CASSPNRQGPDTQYF.

This rearrangement joins TRBV6-6 to TRBJ2-7, with D perhaps TRBD1 (5 bases). The CDR3 is 14 residues long. V was clipped by 6 bases and J by 0 bases, with 12 bases between them. From germline, CDR1 is MNHNY and CDR2 SVGAGI (reference sequence). The CDR3 DNA sequence: TGTGCCAGCAGGTCGGACACGAACTCCTACGAGCAGTACTTC. It specifies CASRSDTNSYEQYF.

The V gene is TRBV6-5, the J gene TRBJ1-1; D perhaps matches TRBD1 (5 bases). The CDR3 length is 14 residues. From germline, CDR1 is MNHEY and CDR2 SVGAGI. The ends were cut back, 2 bases at V and 2 bases at J, with 9 bases in the middle. The CDR3 DNA reads TGTGCCAGCAGTTACCTAGGGGCTAACACTGAAGCTTTCTTT. This encodes CASSYLGANTEAFF.

CDR3 loop: CASRNQETQYF. CDR3 nucleotide sequence: TGTGCCAGCCGTAATCAGGAGACCCAGTACTTC. This sequence joins TRBV6-5 and TRBJ2-5; D remains unclear. The CDR3 spans 11 residues. CDR1 and CDR2 (germline): MNHEY, SVGAGI. V was trimmed by 8 bases and J by 5 bases, leaving 9 bases between them.

The chain carries TRBV19 and TRBJ1-6, with 9 bases matching TRBD1. J was trimmed by 10 bases and V by 5 bases; bases with no gene match: 3. Germline assignment: CDR1 LNHDA and CDR2 SQIVND (reference sequence). This CDR3 region has 13 residues. Written as DNA, the CDR3 is TGTGCCAGTAGTGGGACAGGGTTCTCACCCCTCCACTTT. Translation gives CASSGTGFSPLHF.

V gene TRBV7-9 combines with J gene TRBJ2-7; no firm D call. This CDR3 is 13 amino acids long. Trimming took 10 bases from V and 0 from J, leaving 13 bases between them. Germline V CDR1 and CDR2: SEHNR, FQNEAQ (reference sequence). CDR3 amino acids: CATGSRHSYEQYF. DNA of the CDR3: TGTGCCACCGGTTCGCGGCACTCCTACGAGCAGTACTTC.

In the case of this clone: The sample has other DNA sequences that encode this CDR3 too. This chain links TRBV6-5 with TRBJ2-7; the D gene is possibly TRBD1 (5 bases). Deletions cut 0 bases from V and 3 bases from J, with 9 bases between. The CDR3 has 14 residues. Germline CDR1 reads MNHEY; CDR2 reads SVGAGI. DNA of the CDR3: TGTGCCAGCAGTTACTCACCCCAGGGCTACGAGCAGTACTTC. Translated, it gives CASSYSPQGYEQYF.

This clone was recorded once. The chain joins TRBV14 to TRBJ1-6; D uncertain. From germline, CDR1 is SGHDN and CDR2 FVKESK. V was trimmed by 4 bases and J by 10 bases, leaving 8 bases between them. The CDR3 runs to 12 residues. The DNA of the CDR3 is TGTGCCAGCAGCCTATGGCTCTCACCCCTCCACTTT. This translates into CASSLWLSPLHF.

V is TRBV21-1 and J is TRBJ1-5. TRBV21-1 is described as a pseudogene. The CDR3 runs 13 residues. DNA for the CDR3: TGTGCCAGCAGCAAACGACGGGGTCAGCCCCAGCATTTT. Translated, it gives CASSKRRGQPQHF.

The rearrangement uses TRBV6-1 and TRBJ2-5; D might be TRBD1 (6 bases). Deletions cut 11 bases from V and 2 bases from J, with 15 bases between. In germline, CDR1 is MNHNS, CDR2 SASEGT. The CDR3 extends over 13 amino acids. CDR3 in DNA: TGTGCCGGGGGCACAGGGCTACAAGAGACCCAGTACTTC. Residues: CAGGTGLQETQYF.

V gene TRBV29-1 combines with J gene TRBJ2-5; 9 bases line up with TRBD1. The tail of the sequence fits TRBJ2-7 better, so the J call may be wrong. Germline values: CDR1 SQVTM, CDR2 ANQGSEA. CDR3 length equals 13 residues. CDR3 coding DNA: TGCAGCGCGACGGACAGGGGATCCTACGAGCAGTACTTC. Its protein product is CSATDRGSYEQYF.

This clone was seen only a few times. A read error is possible here, since a much larger clone lies one base away. The rearrangement uses TRBV7-7 and TRBJ2-3; 13 nucleotides match TRBD2. Unmatched junction bases numbered 3, after V lost 5 bases and J lost 4 bases. The CDR3 is 15 residues long. Germline V gene sequence: CDR1 SSHAT, CDR2 FNYEAQ (reference sequence). For the CDR3, the DNA is TGTGCCAGCAGCGAACTAGCGGGGGGGCCAGATACGCAGTATTTT. This translates into CASSELAGGPDTQYF.

Here the CDR3 reads CASRNAGTGEDYEQYF. In DNA, the CDR3 is TGTGCCAGCAGAAATGCCGGGACAGGAGAAGACTACGAGCAGTACTTC. The chain combines TRBV7-9 with TRBJ2-7; TRBD1 matches at 8 bases. Germline V gene data show CDR1 as SEHNR and CDR2 as FQNEAQ (reference sequence). V lost 6 bases to trimming and J lost 3 bases; unmatched junction nucleotides: 13. CDR3 length: 16 residues.

This chain joins TRBV4-3 and TRBJ2-1; D ambiguous. The CDR3 contains 14 residues. V lost 0 bases and J 7 bases, leaving 10 bases between the germline ends. CDR1 is LGHNA, CDR2 YSLEER, per germline. CDR3 in DNA: TGCGCCAGCAGCCAAGATTTTTCCTCGAATGAGCAGTTCTTC. Translated: CASSQDFSSNEQFF.

CDR3 sequence: CASRGHRNTEAFF. The CDR3 DNA reads TGTGCCAGCAGGGGGCACAGGAACACTGAAGCTTTCTTT. The J gene is TRBJ1-1, the V gene TRBV6-1; D is possibly TRBD1 (5 bases). The CDR3 has 13 amino acids. The V and J ends lost 6 bases and 1 base respectively, with 9 bases between them. The germline gives CDR1 MNHNS, CDR2 SASEGT.

This clone was seen just once. The gene calls are TRBV7-8 and TRBJ2-5; D unresolved. TRBJ2-7 matches the DNA end more closely, so the J call is doubtful. There are 12 residues in the CDR3. CDR1 SGHVS and CDR2 FQNEAQ come from the germline V gene. The chain's CDR3 is CASSFWSYEQYF. CDR3 bases: TGTGCCAGCAGCTTTTGGAGCTACGAGCAGTACTTC.